This TCR beta chain is drawn from a study of T cells expressing NK-cell markers. Study at large: Cells sorted as CD3+CD56+NKG2C+, CD3+CD56+NKG2C- and CD3+CD56-NKG2C+ T cells supplied the TCR beta repertoires. Seven of the eight sequenced donors were HCMV-seropositive; one was seronegative.

UMI-tagged 5'RACE template switching yielded the TCR beta cDNA. From its re-call of the 5' RACE reads, TCRdb lists each CDR3 protein once, without DNA. Its listing shows about 150,000 distinct CDR3 sequences. In germline, CDR1 is SGHRS, CDR2 YFSETQ. CDR3 length: 16 residues. The chain has TRBV5-1 and TRBJ2-1. The sequence came from a woman in her forties or fifties in good health. The material sequenced was blood T cells: a sorted CD56 or NKG2C T cell subset, CD4+ or CD8+ T cells, or bulk PBMC T cells (not recorded which). The CDR3 loop is CASSLVNGSSYNEQFF.